This TCR beta chain was sequenced during a study of blood T cell repertoires in COVID-19. This table comes from immunoSEQ multiplex PCR, and its TCRdb copy is limited to in-frame clones, with some not included. The sample consists of roughly 100,000 clones, roughly 87% of them appearing once. Material: peripheral blood. The TCR was taken from a woman aged 45-59 years with COVID-19, enrolled during active disease.

The CDR3 protein is CASSPGQGGYEQYF. The CDR3 DNA sequence: TGTGCCAGTAGCCCCGGACAGGGAGGCTACGAGCAGTACTTC. V gene TRBV19 combines with J gene TRBJ2-7; TRBD1 agrees at 8 bases. Trimming at V came to 6 bases and at J to 3 bases, leaving 7 bases not matched to a gene. Germline loops: CDR1 LNHDA, CDR2 SQIVND (reference sequence). The CDR3 spans 14 residues.